The 25 T cell receptor beta chains given below trace back to one sample, sequenced in a study of T cells in Graves' hyperthyroidism and ophthalmopathy (dated by TCRdb to about 2019). The library was generated by multiplex PCR. Sequenced using an Illumina HiSeq 2000. TCR beta CDR3 regions were amplified from RNA transcripts. A first-round RT-PCR of the TCR CDR3 used the HTBI primer set with the Qiagen OneStep RT-PCR kit. The public reads were quality trimmed at Q25 with fastp and then assembled into clones with MiXCR by TCRdb, keeping productive beta chains. Merged by CDR3 protein, the rows form single entries marked with the most common genes and DNA. Present in this sample are roughly 580,000 distinct CDR3 sequences, under 60% of which were seen just once. The ten largest make up roughly 8.2% of the sample. The sequencing sample was made of peripheral blood or thyroid tissue (not recorded which). The source of these receptors is a woman aged 18-29 years with Graves' hyperthyroidism. Donor details come from another sample of the same person, matched by shared clones.

The V call is TRBV7-9, the J call TRBJ1-6; D ambiguous. CDR1 SEHNR and CDR2 FQNEAQ come from the germline V gene (reference sequence). The CDR3 consists of 13 residues. The V end was cut by 3 bases, the J end by 8 bases, with 8 bases between. The CDR3 DNA is TGTGCCAGCAGCTTGGAGGATCATTCACCCCTCCACTTT. This translates into CASSLEDHSPLHF.

This rearrangement joins TRBV7-9 to TRBJ2-6; TRBD1 aligns across 7 bases. The trim removed 5 bases at V and 0 bases at J, leaving 7 bases unmatched. CDR1 SEHNR and CDR2 FQNEAQ come from the germline V gene (reference sequence). The CDR3 spans 17 residues. CDR3: CASSQSGQASGANVLTF. The CDR3 bases are TGTGCCAGCAGCCAAAGCGGACAGGCCTCTGGGGCCAACGTCCTGACTTTC. The entire variable domain, with the rest obtained from reference TRBV7-9 and TRBJ2-6, is as follows: DTGVSQNPRHKITKRGQNVTFRCDPISEHNRLYWYRQTLGQGPEFLTYFQNEAQLEKSRLLSDRFSAERPKGSFSTLEIQRTEQGDSAMYLCASSQSGQASGANVLTFGAGSRLTVL.

The chain carries TRBV15 and TRBJ2-6; D is possibly TRBD1 (6 bases). Trimming took off 4 bases at V and 0 bases at J, with 13 bases between the two ends. Germline V lookup: CDR1 LNHNV, CDR2 YYDKDF (reference sequence). The CDR3 covers 17 residues. The CDR3 nucleotides are TGTGCCACCAGCATAAACACAGGGCGCTCTGGGGCCAACGTCCTGACTTTC. Its translation is CATSINTGRSGANVLTF.

This clonotype was detected once. The gene calls are TRBV7-6 and TRBJ2-2, with TRBD1 matching 7 bases. The CDR3 is 16 residues long. Looked up from germline, CDR1 is SGHVS and CDR2 is FNYEAQ. The junction had 9 bases not matched to a gene; V was cut back by 5 bases and J by 3 bases. CDR3 sequence (DNA): TGTGCCAGCAGCAACAACAGGGGCTGGGACACCGGGGAGCTGTTTTTT. Translating gives CASSNNRGWDTGELFF.

This clonotype was recorded many times. The chain employs TRBV7-2 and TRBJ2-7, with D possibly being TRBD1 (6 bases). V was pared by 8 bases and J by 2 bases, with 19 bases between. This CDR3 is built from 15 residues. Per germline, CDR1 SGHTA and CDR2 FQGNSA. The CDR3 coding sequence is TGTGCCAGCGCAAAAGATCGGACAGCAGCCTACGAGCAGTACTTC. Encoded protein: CASAKDRTAAYEQYF.

The chain has TRBV24-1 and TRBJ2-5, with D unclear. Germline loops: CDR1 KGHDR, CDR2 SFDVKD. The CDR3 loop spans 11 amino acids. V lost 3 bases to trimming and J lost 5 bases, with 3 bases between them. Here the CDR3 DNA reads TGTGCCACCAGTGATGAGGAGACCCAGTACTTC. This encodes CATSDEETQYF.

The chain employs TRBV7-8 and TRBJ1-2, with D hard to call. CDR3 length: 12 amino acids. Trimming removed 5 bases from V and 4 bases from J, with 8 bases in between. Germline V gives CDR1 SGHVS, CDR2 FQNEAQ. The CDR3 DNA sequence: TGTGCCAGCAGCATAACCTTCTATGGCTACACCTTC. Protein: CASSITFYGYTF.

This clonotype was recorded once. In DNA, the CDR3 is TGTGCCAGCAGCGTAGGGGCCACTCCACCCTTGTACTTC. Amino acids: CASSVGATPPLYF. The V gene is TRBV7-9, the J gene TRBJ2-7; a possible D gene is TRBD1 (5 bases). The CDR3 is 13 amino acids. V lost 5 bases and J 12 bases, leaving 20 bases between the germline ends. The germline CDR1 and CDR2 sequences are SEHNR and FQNEAQ (reference sequence).

There are many counts of this clonotype. V usage is TRBV7-9 and J usage is TRBJ1-4, with no clear D. CDR3 length equals 11 residues. The germline V and J ends were trimmed by 5 bases and 14 bases, with 12 bases remaining between them. Germline CDR1 SEHNR, CDR2 FQNEAQ (reference sequence). CDR3 sequence: CASSPKHVLFF. In nucleotides, the CDR3 is TGTGCCAGCAGCCCGAAACATGTCCTGTTTTTT.

This clonotype was seen repeatedly, ten times or more. The chain has TRBV7-9 and TRBJ1-1; no definite D call. The germline V and J ends were trimmed by 5 bases and 0 bases, with 16 bases remaining between them. From germline, CDR1 is SEHNR and CDR2 FQNEAQ (reference sequence). The CDR3 contains 16 residues. CDR3 in DNA: TGTGCCAGCAGCCCGAATCGTCAGCCAGTGAACACTGAAGCTTTCTTT. Protein product: CASSPNRQPVNTEAFF.

Notes on this clonotype: One base away lies a much larger clone, so this may be a sequencing read error. The V gene is TRBV7-6, the J gene TRBJ2-5; D is undetermined. The CDR3 has 15 residues. Germline V gives CDR1 SGHVS, CDR2 FNYEAQ. This chain's CDR3 is CASSLSPDLQKTQYF. In nucleotides, the CDR3 is TGTGCCAGCAGCTTGAGTCCCGATCTCCAAAAGACCCAGTACTTC.

The J gene is TRBJ1-1, the V gene TRBV7-2, with TRBD1 identical over 10 bases. V gave up 4 bases and J gave up 7 bases; unmatched junction bases: 6. The length of the CDR3 is 14 residues. CDR1 is SGHTA, CDR2 FQGNSA, per germline. The CDR3 DNA reads TGTGCCAGCAGCTGGACAGGGGGGCGGGGTGAAGCTTTCTTT. Its translation: CASSWTGGRGEAFF.

The chain recombines TRBV24-1 with TRBJ2-2; D tentatively fits TRBD1 or TRBD2 (5 bases each). The germline gives CDR1 KGHDR, CDR2 SFDVKD. The ends were cut back, 11 bases at V and 4 bases at J, with 16 bases in the middle. This CDR3 spans 14 amino acids. This CDR3 reads CASKRGRVTGELFF. CDR3 bases: TGTGCCAGCAAGAGGGGAAGGGTCACCGGGGAGCTGTTTTTT.

The V call is TRBV7-6, the J call TRBJ2-3; D gene ambiguous. Between the trimmed V and J ends, which lost 2 bases and 0 bases, there was a span of 12 bases. The CDR3 has 16 amino acids. Germline loops: CDR1 SGHVS, CDR2 FNYEAQ. The CDR3 nucleotides are TGTGCCAGCAGCTTAAGGAGACTCGGAAGCACAGATACGCAGTATTTT. Its translation: CASSLRRLGSTDTQYF.

The V and J genes are TRBV7-2 and TRBJ2-7, with 13 bases that match TRBD2. The CDR3 totals 14 residues. Unmatched junction bases numbered 4, after V lost 5 bases and J lost 6 bases. Germline V gives CDR1 SGHTA, CDR2 FQGNSA. The chain's CDR3 is CASSTLAGGSEQYF. For the CDR3, the DNA is TGTGCCAGCAGCACACTAGCGGGAGGGAGCGAGCAGTACTTC. The whole variable domain, filled in from reference TRBV7-2 and TRBJ2-7, reads GAGVSQSPSNKVTEKGKDVELRCDPISGHTALYWYRQSLGQGLEFLIYFQGNSAPDKSGLPSDRFSAERTGGSVSTLTIQRTQQEDSAVYLCASSTLAGGSEQYFGPGTRLTVT.

The chain uses TRBV25-1 and TRBJ2-7; TRBD1 aligns across 8 bases. The germline V gene has CDR1 MGHDK and CDR2 SYGVNS. Unmatched junction bases numbered 7, after V lost 5 bases and J lost 1 base. The CDR3 extends over 15 amino acids. The CDR3 region is CASSYEDRVSYEQYF. CDR3 in DNA: TGTGCCAGCAGTTATGAGGACAGGGTGTCCTACGAGCAGTACTTC.

Points on this clonotype: The germline gene is not matched at one end of the junction; a read error may be the cause. V gene TRBV7-2 combines with J gene TRBJ2-5; 11 bases line up with TRBD2. Germline-derived CDR1 and CDR2 are SGHTA and FQGNSA. This CDR3 spans 14 amino acids. CDR3 amino acids: CASSLAGGGEAQYF. Written as DNA, the CDR3 is TGTGCCAGCAGCCTAGCGGGAGGTGGAGAGGCCCAGTACTTC.

The V and J genes are TRBV19 and TRBJ2-7; 7 bases fit TRBD1. J gave up 3 bases and V 6 bases, and 8 bases lay outside the gene matches. The CDR3 has 14 amino acids. In germline, CDR1 is LNHDA, CDR2 SQIVND (reference sequence). The CDR3 protein is CASSPGTALYEQYF. The CDR3 bases are TGTGCCAGTAGCCCCGGGACAGCCCTCTACGAGCAGTACTTC.

This clonotype has at least ten counts. The chain joins TRBV10-3 to TRBJ1-2; possible D gene TRBD1, 6 bases. From germline, CDR1 is ENHRY and CDR2 SYGVKD. The V gene lost 4 bases and the J gene lost 2 bases, with 14 bases spanning the gap. The CDR3 sequence is 15 residues long. The CDR3 region has the DNA TGTGCCATCAGTGCCCCGACAGGCGAAAACTATGGCTACACCTTC. The encoded protein is CAISAPTGENYGYTF.

This clonotype was counted between two and nine times. The rearrangement uses TRBV5-1 and TRBJ2-7, with D possibly being TRBD1 or TRBD2 (5 bases each). V lost 7 bases, J lost 0 bases, and 14 bases lay in between. The CDR3 loop spans 14 amino acids. Germline V gives CDR1 SGHRS, CDR2 YFSETQ. The CDR3 spells CASLLRDDSYEQYF. DNA for the CDR3: TGCGCCAGCCTACTCCGGGACGACTCCTACGAGCAGTACTTC.

This clonotype was found a few times. The chain employs TRBV7-3 and TRBJ2-7, with 9 bases that match TRBD2. Germline values: CDR1 SGHTA, CDR2 FQGTGA. The CDR3 spans 14 residues. Trimming cost V 5 bases and J 3 bases; bases outside gene matches: 5. CDR3 in amino acids: CASSRGGRDYEQYF. CDR3 DNA sequence: TGTGCCAGCAGCCGAGGCGGGAGGGACTACGAGCAGTACTTC.

There are a few counts of this clonotype. V usage is TRBV7-2 and J usage is TRBJ2-7, with 9 bases that match TRBD1. The CDR3 is made up of 14 amino acids. V trimming: 5 bases; J trimming: 3 bases; junction bases outside the gene matches: 5. CDR1 SGHTA and CDR2 FQGNSA come from the germline V gene. The CDR3 region has the DNA TGTGCCAGCAGCGTAGGGGACAGGGACTACGAGCAGTACTTC. Translation: CASSVGDRDYEQYF.

The V call is TRBV5-1, the J call TRBJ1-1; no firm D call. The CDR3 loop spans 19 amino acids. The germline V and J ends were trimmed by 5 bases and 0 bases, with 26 bases remaining between them. The V gene's germline CDR1 is SGHRS and CDR2 YFSETQ. Here the CDR3 DNA reads TGCGCCAGCAGTTCCCCCCTTCTCCTCGACGGGATCATGAACACTGAAGCTTTCTTT. It is translated as CASSSPLLLDGIMNTEAFF.

J is TRBJ1-5 and V is TRBV15; D is unclear. Germline V gives CDR1 LNHNV, CDR2 YYDKDF (reference sequence). With 3 bases removed from V and 2 bases from J, the gap between germline ends came to 11 bases. The CDR3 has 15 residues. The CDR3 spells CATSSMVRRNQPQHF. The CDR3 DNA reads as TGTGCCACCAGCAGTATGGTGAGACGCAATCAGCCCCAGCATTTT.

This clonotype was counted a few times. This sequence joins TRBV29-1 and TRBJ2-7; the match to TRBD2 covers 13 bases. The J segment lost 6 bases and the V segment lost 6 bases, leaving 8 bases of the junction unmatched. Germline CDR1 reads SQVTM; CDR2 reads ANQGSEA. This CDR3 has 14 residues. The CDR3 region has the DNA TGCAGCGTCCAATATGGACTAGCGGGAGCCGAGCAGTACTTC. It translates to CSVQYGLAGAEQYF.